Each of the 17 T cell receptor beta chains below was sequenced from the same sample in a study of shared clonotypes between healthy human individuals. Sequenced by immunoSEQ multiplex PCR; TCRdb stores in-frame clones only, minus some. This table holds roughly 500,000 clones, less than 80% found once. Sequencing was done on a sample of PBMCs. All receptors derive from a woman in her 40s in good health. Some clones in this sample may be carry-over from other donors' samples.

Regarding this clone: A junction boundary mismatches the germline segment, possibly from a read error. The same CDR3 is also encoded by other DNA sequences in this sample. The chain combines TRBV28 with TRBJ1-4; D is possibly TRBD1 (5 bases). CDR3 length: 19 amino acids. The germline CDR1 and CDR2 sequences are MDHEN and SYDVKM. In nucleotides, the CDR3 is TGTGCCAGCAGTTACGGTGGTGCGCAGGGTCAGGGTGGTAATGAAAAACTGTTCTTT. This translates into CASSYGGAQGQGGNEKLFF.

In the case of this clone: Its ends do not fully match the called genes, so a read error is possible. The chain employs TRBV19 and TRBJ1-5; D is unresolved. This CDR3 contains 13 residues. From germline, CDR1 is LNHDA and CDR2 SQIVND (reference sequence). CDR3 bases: TGTGCCAGTAGTATTAGTCGAAATCAGTCCCAGCATTTT. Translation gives CASSISRNQSQHF.

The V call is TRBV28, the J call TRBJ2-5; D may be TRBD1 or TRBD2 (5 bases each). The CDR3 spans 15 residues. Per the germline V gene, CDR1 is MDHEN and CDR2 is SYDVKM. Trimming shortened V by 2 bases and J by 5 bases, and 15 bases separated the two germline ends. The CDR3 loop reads CASSLPRDPGETQYF. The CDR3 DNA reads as TGTGCCAGCAGTTTACCCCGGGACCCTGGGGAGACCCAGTACTTC.

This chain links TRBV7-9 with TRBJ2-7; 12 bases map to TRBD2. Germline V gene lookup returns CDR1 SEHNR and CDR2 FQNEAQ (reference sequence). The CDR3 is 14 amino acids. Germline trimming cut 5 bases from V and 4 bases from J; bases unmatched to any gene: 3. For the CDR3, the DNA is TGTGCCAGCAGCAAGACTAGCGGGAGTTACGAGCAGTACTTC. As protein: CASSKTSGSYEQYF.

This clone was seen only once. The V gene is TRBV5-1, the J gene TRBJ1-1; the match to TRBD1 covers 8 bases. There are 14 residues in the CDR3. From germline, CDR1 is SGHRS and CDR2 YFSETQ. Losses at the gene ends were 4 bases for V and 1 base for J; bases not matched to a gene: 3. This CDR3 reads CASSVGQANTEAFF. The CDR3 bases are TGCGCCAGCAGCGTGGGACAGGCGAACACTGAAGCTTTCTTT.

DNA for the CDR3: TGTGCCAGCAGCCAAGGGGGGCTCAATCAGCCCCAGCATTTT. It encodes CASSQGGLNQPQHF. This chain links TRBV5-5 with TRBJ1-5, with D maybe TRBD1 (6 bases). CDR1 and CDR2 from the germline V gene are SGHKS and YYEKEE (reference sequence). CDR3 length: 14 amino acids. The V gene lost 4 bases and the J gene lost 3 bases, with 11 bases spanning the gap.

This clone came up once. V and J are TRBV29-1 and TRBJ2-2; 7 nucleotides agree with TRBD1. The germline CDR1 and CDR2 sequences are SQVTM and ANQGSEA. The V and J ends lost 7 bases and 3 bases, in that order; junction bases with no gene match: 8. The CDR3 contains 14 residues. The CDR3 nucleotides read TGCAGCGCCGCAGGGGGAATGGACACCGGGGAGCTGTTTTTT. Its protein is CSAAGGMDTGELFF.

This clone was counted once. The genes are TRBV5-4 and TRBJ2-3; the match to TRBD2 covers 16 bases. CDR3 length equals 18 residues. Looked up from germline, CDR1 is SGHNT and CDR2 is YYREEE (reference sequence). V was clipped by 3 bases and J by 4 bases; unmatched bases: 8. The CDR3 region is CASSYGTSGRAGSDTQYF. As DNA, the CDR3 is TGTGCCAGCAGCTACGGGACTAGCGGGAGGGCCGGATCAGATACGCAGTATTTT.

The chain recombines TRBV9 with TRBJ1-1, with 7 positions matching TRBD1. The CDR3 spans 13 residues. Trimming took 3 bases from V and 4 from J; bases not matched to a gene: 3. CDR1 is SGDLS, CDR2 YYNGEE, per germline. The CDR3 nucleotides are TGTGCCAGCAGCGCACAGGGGTTCACTGAAGCTTTCTTT. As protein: CASSAQGFTEAFF.

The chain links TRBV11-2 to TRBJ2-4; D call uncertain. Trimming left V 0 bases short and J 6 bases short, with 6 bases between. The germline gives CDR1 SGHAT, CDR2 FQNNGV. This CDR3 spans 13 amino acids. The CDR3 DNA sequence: TGTGCCAGCAGCTTAGACAGACTAAACATTCAGTACTTC. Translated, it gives CASSLDRLNIQYF.

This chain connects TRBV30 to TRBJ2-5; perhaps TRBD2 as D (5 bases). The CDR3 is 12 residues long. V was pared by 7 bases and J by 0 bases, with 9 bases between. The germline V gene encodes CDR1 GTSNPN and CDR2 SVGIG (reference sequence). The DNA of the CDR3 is TGTGCCTCCGGGGTGTACCAAGAGACCCAGTACTTC. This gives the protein CASGVYQETQYF.

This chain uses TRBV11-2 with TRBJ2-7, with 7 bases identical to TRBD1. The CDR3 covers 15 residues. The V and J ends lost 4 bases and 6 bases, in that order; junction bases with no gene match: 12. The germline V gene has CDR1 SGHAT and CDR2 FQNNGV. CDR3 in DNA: TGTGCCAGCAGCTCGCTACAGGGGCCCCAGGGCGAGCAGTACTTC. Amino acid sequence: CASSSLQGPQGEQYF.

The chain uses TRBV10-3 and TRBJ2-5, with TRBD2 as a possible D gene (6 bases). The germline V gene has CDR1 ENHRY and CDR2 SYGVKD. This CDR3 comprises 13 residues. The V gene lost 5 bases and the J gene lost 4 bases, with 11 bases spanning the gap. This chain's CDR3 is CAISWGGGETQYF. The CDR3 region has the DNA TGTGCCATCAGTTGGGGAGGAGGAGAGACCCAGTACTTC.

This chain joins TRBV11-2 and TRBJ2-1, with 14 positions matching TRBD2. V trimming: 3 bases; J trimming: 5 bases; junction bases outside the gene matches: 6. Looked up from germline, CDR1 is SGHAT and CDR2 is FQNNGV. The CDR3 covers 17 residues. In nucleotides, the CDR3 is TGTGCCAGCAGCTTGACTAGCGGGAGGGCCGGAGACAATGAGCAGTTCTTC. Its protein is CASSLTSGRAGDNEQFF.

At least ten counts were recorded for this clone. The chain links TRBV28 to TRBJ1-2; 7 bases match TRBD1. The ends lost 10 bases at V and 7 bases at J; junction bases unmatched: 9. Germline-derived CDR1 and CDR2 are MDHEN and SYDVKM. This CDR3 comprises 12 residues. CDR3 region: CATKPDRAGYTF. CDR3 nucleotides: TGTGCCACCAAACCCGACAGGGCTGGCTACACCTTC.

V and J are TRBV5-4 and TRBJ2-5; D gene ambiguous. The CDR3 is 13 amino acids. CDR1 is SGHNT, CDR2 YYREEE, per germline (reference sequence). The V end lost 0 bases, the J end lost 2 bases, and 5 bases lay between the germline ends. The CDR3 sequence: CASSLDGQETQYF. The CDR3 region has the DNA TGTGCCAGCAGCTTGGACGGGCAAGAGACCCAGTACTTC.

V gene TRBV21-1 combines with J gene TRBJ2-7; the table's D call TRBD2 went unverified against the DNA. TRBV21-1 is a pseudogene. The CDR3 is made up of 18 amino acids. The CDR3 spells CASSKALGVASDSYEQYF. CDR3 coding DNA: TGTGCCAGCAGCAAAGCGCTAGGGGTGGCTAGCGACTCCTACGAGCAGTACTTC.